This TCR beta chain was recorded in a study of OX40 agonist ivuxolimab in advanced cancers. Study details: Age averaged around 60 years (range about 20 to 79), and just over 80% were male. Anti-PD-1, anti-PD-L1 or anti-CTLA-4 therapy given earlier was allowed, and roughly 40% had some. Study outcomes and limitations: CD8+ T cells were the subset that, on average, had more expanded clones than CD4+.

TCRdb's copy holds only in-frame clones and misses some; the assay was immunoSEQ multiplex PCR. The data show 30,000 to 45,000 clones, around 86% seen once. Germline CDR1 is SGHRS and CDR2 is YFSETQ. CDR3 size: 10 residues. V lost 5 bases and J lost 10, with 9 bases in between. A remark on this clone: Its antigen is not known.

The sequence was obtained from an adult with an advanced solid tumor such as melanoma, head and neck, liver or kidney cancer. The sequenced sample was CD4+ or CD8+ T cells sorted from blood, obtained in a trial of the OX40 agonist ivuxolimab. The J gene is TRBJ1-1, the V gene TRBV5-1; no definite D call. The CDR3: CASRGRGAFF. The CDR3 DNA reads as TGCGCCAGCAGGGGCCGAGGAGCTTTCTTT.